The 18 T cell receptor beta chains in this list originate from one sample, sequenced in a study of T-cell memory formation after mild COVID-19. TCRdb passed the 5' RACE reads through MiXCR, listing each CDR3 protein once. This table holds tens of thousands of distinct CDR3 sequences, 25% to 35% found once. The sample comprised PBMCs or a T cell subset sorted from them (not recorded which). The receptors derive from a man aged 18 to 29 who had mild COVID-19 (a few samples of this study predate the infection). Cell type and time point are not known.

This clonotype was detected a few times. The V call is TRBV19, the J call TRBJ1-5, with TRBD1 matching 12 bases. Germline V gives CDR1 LNHDA, CDR2 SQIVND (reference sequence). Trimming at V came to 5 bases and at J to 6 bases, leaving 8 bases not matched to a gene. The CDR3 is 16 residues long. CDR3 protein: CASSSGQGALSQPQHF. The CDR3 nucleotides read TGTGCCAGTAGTTCGGGACAGGGGGCGTTGAGTCAGCCCCAGCATTTT.

The sample holds a few counts of this clonotype. The J gene is TRBJ2-7, the V gene TRBV11-2; D is ambiguous. CDR3 length equals 14 residues. Germline V gives CDR1 SGHAT, CDR2 FQNNGV. Trimming left V 3 bases short and J 4 bases short, with 13 bases between. This chain's CDR3 is CASSFYRGTYEQYV. The CDR3 DNA follows: TGTGCCAGCAGCTTTTACCGCGGAACATACGAGCAGTACGTC.

This clonotype was seen a handful of times. The chain employs TRBV6-5 and TRBJ2-1; D not certain. Germline V lookup: CDR1 MNHEY, CDR2 SVGAGI. V lost 2 bases and J lost 1, with 9 bases in between. CDR3 length: 15 residues. The CDR3 reads CASSYGVESYNEQFF. The CDR3, as DNA: TGTGCCAGCAGTTACGGGGTCGAGTCCTACAATGAGCAGTTCTTC.

The chain is built from TRBV7-9 and TRBJ2-2; D perhaps matches TRBD1 (6 bases). Germline loops: CDR1 SEHNR, CDR2 FQNEAQ (reference sequence). The CDR3 runs to 15 residues. V was shortened by 5 bases and J by 6 bases, with 16 bases between the two germline ends. The CDR3 coding sequence is TGTGCCAGCAGCCAGACCGGGACAAAACCCGGGGAGCTGTTTTTT. This encodes CASSQTGTKPGELFF.

The sample holds a few counts of this clonotype. This chain connects TRBV4-1 to TRBJ2-5, with D hard to call. V was trimmed by 1 base and J by 5 bases, leaving 11 bases between them. This CDR3 is built from 14 residues. Germline lookup yields CDR1 MGHRA and CDR2 YSYEKL. CDR3 sequence reads: CASSQGVTQETQYF. The CDR3 DNA follows: TGCGCCAGCAGCCAAGGGGTAACTCAGGAGACCCAGTACTTC.

This chain joins TRBV11-2 and TRBJ2-1; D call uncertain. CDR3 size: 11 residues. V was shortened by 8 bases and J by 4 bases, with 6 bases between the two germline ends. Germline V gene sequence: CDR1 SGHAT, CDR2 FQNNGV. The CDR3 sequence: CASAKYNEQFF. The CDR3 DNA reads TGTGCCAGCGCAAAATACAATGAGCAGTTCTTC.

This clonotype was recorded a few times. The J gene is TRBJ2-3, the V gene TRBV9; tentatively, D is TRBD2 (5 bases). CDR3 length: 17 residues. From germline, CDR1 is SGDLS and CDR2 YYNGEE. V was cut by 0 bases and J by 5 bases, with 19 bases left in between. CDR3 DNA: TGTGCCAGCAGCGTAGGTGGTATGAAGAATCGGGGAGATACGCAGTATTTT. Encoded protein: CASSVGGMKNRGDTQYF.

The table lists this clonotype with a few counts. V and J are TRBV11-2 and TRBJ1-1; maybe TRBD1 (5 bases). Trimming stripped 0 bases from V and 1 base from J, with 15 bases between. Germline loops: CDR1 SGHAT, CDR2 FQNNGV. The CDR3 is made up of 17 amino acids. Here the CDR3 DNA reads TGTGCCAGCAGCTTAGATTCCCGGGGGGAGAGGAACACTGAAGCTTTCTTT. This encodes CASSLDSRGERNTEAFF.

V and J are TRBV4-2 and TRBJ1-2; D is perhaps TRBD1 (5 bases). The germline V gene has CDR1 LGHNA and CDR2 YNFKEQ. Between the trimmed V and J ends, which lost 1 base and 4 bases, there was a span of 13 bases. The length of the CDR3 is 15 residues. The CDR3 DNA reads TGTGCCAGCAGCCAAGGGGGCCAACTCAGCTATGGCTACACCTTC. It is translated as CASSQGGQLSYGYTF.

This clonotype has just a few counts. The CDR3 region has the DNA TGCAGTGCTAGAGATAAACAGGGAGGTGGCACCTTC. It yields the protein CSARDKQGGGTF. The V and J genes are TRBV20-1 and TRBJ1-2; D is possibly TRBD1 (6 bases). Germline V gene lookup returns CDR1 DFQATT and CDR2 SNEGSKA (reference sequence). The CDR3 consists of 12 residues. V lost 0 bases to trimming and J lost 13 bases, with 15 bases between them.

The rearrangement uses TRBV10-3 and TRBJ2-7; 7 positions agree with TRBD1. The CDR3 loop spans 14 amino acids. CDR1 ENHRY and CDR2 SYGVKD come from the germline V gene. The V segment lost 3 bases and the J segment 4 bases; nucleotides outside the gene matches: 6. The CDR3 is CAISDVTGDYEQYF. CDR3 in DNA: TGTGCCATCAGTGATGTCACAGGGGATTACGAGCAGTACTTC.

The V and J genes are TRBV29-1 and TRBJ2-7; D is undetermined. Between the trimmed V and J ends, which lost 5 bases and 3 bases, there was a span of 8 bases. This CDR3 has 11 residues. The germline V gene encodes CDR1 SQVTM and CDR2 ANQGSEA. The CDR3 DNA sequence: TGCAGCGTTTACGAAAACTACGAGCAGTACTTC. Translation: CSVYENYEQYF.

The chain couples TRBV7-2 to TRBJ2-5; 13 bases are shared with TRBD2. From germline, CDR1 is SGHTA and CDR2 FQGNSA. V lost 5 bases to trimming and J lost 5 bases; unmatched junction nucleotides: 5. CDR3 size: 15 residues. CDR3 protein: CASSVGTSGEETQYF. Here the CDR3 DNA reads TGTGCCAGCAGCGTCGGGACTAGCGGGGAGGAGACCCAGTACTTC.

This clonotype was picked up a small number of times. This chain connects TRBV10-3 to TRBJ2-1; no definite D call. V was shortened by 0 bases and J by 8 bases, with 5 bases between the two germline ends. The CDR3 has 12 residues. The germline CDR1 and CDR2 sequences are ENHRY and SYGVKD. The CDR3, as DNA: TGTGCCATCAGTGAGTCCGCCGATGAGCAGTTCTTC. Its translation is CAISESADEQFF.

The rearrangement joins TRBV4-1 to TRBJ1-3; D is possibly TRBD1 (6 bases). Germline V lookup: CDR1 MGHRA, CDR2 YSYEKL. V was cut by 0 bases and J by 4 bases, with 13 bases left in between. This CDR3 contains 16 residues. The CDR3 loop is CASSQDGGSIGNTIYF. CDR3 nucleotide sequence: TGCGCCAGCAGCCAAGATGGGGGCAGTATCGGAAACACCATATATTTT.

There are a few counts of this clonotype. The chain carries TRBV4-1 and TRBJ2-1; D is perhaps TRBD1 (7 bases). CDR3 length equals 17 residues. V lost 0 bases and J 4 bases, leaving 16 bases between the germline ends. Germline CDR1 is MGHRA and CDR2 is YSYEKL. The CDR3 DNA sequence: TGCGCCAGCAGCCAAGATCCTCAGGGGGGACCATACAATGAGCAGTTCTTC. Protein product: CASSQDPQGGPYNEQFF.

The V gene is TRBV27, the J gene TRBJ2-3; TRBD2 matches 12 bases. The V and J ends lost 2 bases and 0 bases, in that order; junction bases with no gene match: 6. Germline CDR1 and CDR2: MNHEY and SMNVEV (reference sequence). The CDR3 has 18 amino acids. CDR3 sequence: CASSLLLAGGPSTDTQYF. The CDR3 DNA reads as TGTGCCAGCAGTTTACTACTAGCGGGAGGCCCTAGCACAGATACGCAGTATTTT.

This clonotype was detected a few times. This rearrangement joins TRBV5-8 to TRBJ2-3; D is perhaps TRBD2 (6 bases). Deletions cut 4 bases from V and 4 bases from J, with 16 bases between. Germline CDR1 is SGHTS and CDR2 is YDEGEE. The CDR3 is made up of 15 amino acids. The CDR3 region is CASSGGARAADTQYF. CDR3 coding DNA: TGTGCCAGCAGCGGCGGGGCAAGAGCGGCAGATACGCAGTATTTT.